These 20 T cell receptor beta chains were sequenced from one sample in a study of T cell responses to AZD1222 COVID-19 vaccine. Some clones are missing from TCRdb's copy, which holds only in-frame ones; the method was immunoSEQ multiplex PCR. The sample has 130,000 to 150,000 clones, approximately 90% seen once. Specimen: peripheral blood, collected on day 0 of AZD1222 vaccination. The receptors were sampled from an adult in good health.

The chain couples TRBV6-2 or TRBV6-3 to TRBJ1-5; 8 nucleotides agree with TRBD1. The germline V gene has CDR1 MNHEY and CDR2 SVGEGT. This CDR3 is built from 19 residues. V was pared by 1 base and J by 5 bases, with 16 bases of the junction left unmatched. The CDR3 here is CASSYLSRGRDRNYQPQHF. CDR3 in DNA: TGTGCCAGCAGTTACTTGTCCAGGGGGCGAGATCGAAATTATCAGCCCCAGCATTTT.

The chain is built from TRBV18 and TRBJ2-7; 8 positions agree with TRBD1. The CDR3 is 15 residues long. Germline CDR1 KGHSH, CDR2 LQKENI. V lost 0 bases to trimming and J lost 2 bases; unmatched junction nucleotides: 3. CDR3 coding DNA: TGTGCCAGCTCACCACCGGGGACAGGAACCTACGAGCAGTACTTC. Residues: CASSPPGTGTYEQYF.

The chain employs TRBV10-3 and TRBJ1-2; no definite D call. Trimming left V 0 bases short and J 8 bases short, with 13 bases between. The CDR3 runs 14 residues. CDR1 ENHRY and CDR2 SYGVKD come from the germline V gene. The CDR3 DNA is TGTGCCATCAGTGAGTCTAGACAATCGCCGGGCTACACCTTC. This sequence encodes CAISESRQSPGYTF.

V is TRBV27 and J is TRBJ2-5, with no clear D. CDR1 and CDR2 (germline): MNHEY, SMNVEV (reference sequence). Trimming shortened V by 7 bases and J by 5 bases, and 17 bases separated the two germline ends. The CDR3 is made up of 14 amino acids. In nucleotides, the CDR3 is TGTGCCAGCACCCCACCCGGGTCCTGGGAGACCCAGTACTTC. Amino acids: CASTPPGSWETQYF.

This chain links TRBV27 with TRBJ2-2; 11 bases are shared with TRBD2. This CDR3 contains 16 residues. Losses at the gene ends were 5 bases for V and 4 bases for J; bases not matched to a gene: 6. CDR1 and CDR2 (germline): MNHEY, SMNVEV (reference sequence). The CDR3 reads CASSGSGGAGTGELFF. CDR3 nucleotide sequence: TGTGCCAGCAGTGGTAGCGGGGGGGCCGGCACCGGGGAGCTGTTTTTT.

V and J are TRBV6-2 or TRBV6-3 and TRBJ1-2; 7 nucleotides line up with TRBD1. The trim removed 5 bases at V and 2 bases at J, leaving 2 bases unmatched. The CDR3 covers 13 residues. In germline, CDR1 is MNHEY, CDR2 SVGEGT. The CDR3 coding sequence is TGTGCCAGCAGTCAACAGGGGAACTATGGCTACACCTTC. Its translation: CASSQQGNYGYTF.

This sequence joins TRBV28 and TRBJ1-3; D remains unclear. Germline assignment: CDR1 MDHEN and CDR2 SYDVKM. The CDR3 contains 14 residues. With 6 bases removed from V and 0 bases from J, the gap between germline ends came to 9 bases. The CDR3 loop reads CASRKYPSGNTIYF. DNA of the CDR3: TGTGCCAGCAGAAAATACCCCTCTGGAAACACCATATATTTT. Filled out from reference TRBV28 and TRBJ1-3, the complete variable domain reads DVKVTQSSRYLVKRTGEKVFLECVQDMDHENMFWYRQDPGLGLRLIYFSYDVKMKEKGDIPEGYSVSREKKERFSLILESASTNQTSMYLCASRKYPSGNTIYFGEGSWLTVV.

This chain connects TRBV29-1 to TRBJ2-3, with D perhaps matching TRBD1 (6 bases). The V gene's germline CDR1 is SQVTM and CDR2 ANQGSEA. This CDR3 contains 13 residues. The V gene lost 7 bases and the J gene lost 2 bases, with 13 bases spanning the gap. CDR3 region: CSGSGHLTDTQYF. CDR3 in DNA: TGCAGCGGTTCGGGACACCTCACAGATACGCAGTATTTT.

This chain links TRBV7-2 with TRBJ1-1; D is unclear. Germline V gene data show CDR1 as SGHTA and CDR2 as FQGNSA. The CDR3 loop spans 15 amino acids. The ends were cut back, 4 bases at V and 5 bases at J, with 17 bases in the middle. In DNA, the CDR3 is TGTGCCAGCAGCTCGACCGGCCGGGTTGGGACTGAAGCTTTCTTT. Its protein is CASSSTGRVGTEAFF.

The genes are TRBV19 and TRBJ2-7, with D perhaps given as TRBD1 or TRBD2 (5 bases each). V dropped 1 base and J dropped 7 bases, with 11 bases sitting between them. There are 13 residues in the CDR3. Germline CDR1 LNHDA, CDR2 SQIVND (reference sequence). CDR3 nucleotide sequence: TGTGCCAGTAGTATAGGCGCAGGGAGTGAGCAGTACTTC. It specifies CASSIGAGSEQYF. Filled out from reference TRBV19 and TRBJ2-7, the complete variable domain reads DGGITQSPKYLFRKEGQNVTLSCEQNLNHDAMYWYRQDPGQGLRLIYYSQIVNDFQKGDIAEGYSVSREKKESFPLTVTSAQKNPTAFYLCASSIGAGSEQYFGPGTRLTVT.

This clone was seen a single time. The genes are TRBV28 and TRBJ2-1; D unresolved. The germline CDR1 and CDR2 sequences are MDHEN and SYDVKM. The CDR3 length is 12 residues. Trimming removed 2 bases at V and 5 bases at J, with 4 bases between. For the CDR3, the DNA is TGTGCCAGCAGTTTAAGAGACAATGAGCAGTTCTTC. This gives the protein CASSLRDNEQFF.

This chain uses TRBV4-2 with TRBJ2-2, with 13 positions matching TRBD2. The trim removed 0 bases at V and 4 bases at J, leaving 8 bases unmatched. CDR3 length equals 19 residues. Per germline, CDR1 LGHNA and CDR2 YNFKEQ. The CDR3 loop reads CASSQDRSTSGGITGELFF. CDR3 DNA sequence: TGTGCCAGCAGCCAAGATCGTTCGACTAGCGGGGGGATCACCGGGGAGCTGTTTTTT.

CDR3 amino acids: CASSPGLAGALFEQFF. The CDR3 nucleotides are TGTGCCAGCTCACCTGGACTAGCGGGGGCCCTCTTTGAGCAGTTCTTC. The chain is built from TRBV18 and TRBJ2-1; 13 nucleotides line up with TRBD2. With V trimmed by 3 bases and J by 9 bases, 8 bases remained unmatched. This CDR3 has 16 amino acids. The germline V gene has CDR1 KGHSH and CDR2 LQKENI.

The V gene is TRBV18, the J gene TRBJ1-6, with a tentative D call TRBD1 (5 bases). The CDR3 sequence is 16 residues long. Looked up from germline, CDR1 is KGHSH and CDR2 is LQKENI. Trimming pared 3 bases from V and 8 bases from J, leaving 17 bases between. The DNA of the CDR3 is TGTGCCAGCTCACCCGAATGGGGTAAAGGGGATTCACCCCTCCACTTT. Encoded protein: CASSPEWGKGDSPLHF. The whole variable domain, filled in from reference TRBV18 and TRBJ1-6, reads NAGVMQNPRHLVRRRGQEARLRCSPMKGHSHVYWYRQLPEEGLKFMVYLQKENIIDESGMPKERFSAEFPKEGPSILRIQQVVRGDSAAYFCASSPEWGKGDSPLHFGNGTRLTVT.

The V call is TRBV5-1, the J call TRBJ2-1; 9 bases line up with TRBD1. This CDR3 contains 15 residues. V gave up 4 bases and J gave up 4 bases; unmatched junction bases: 6. CDR1 SGHRS and CDR2 YFSETQ come from the germline V gene. CDR3 in amino acids: CASSPAGTGYNEQFF. The CDR3 region has the DNA TGCGCCAGCAGCCCCGCTGGGACAGGGTACAATGAGCAGTTCTTC. Based on the CDR3 plus reference TRBV5-1 and TRBJ2-1, the full variable domain is KAGVTQTPRYLIKTRGQQVTLSCSPISGHRSVSWYQQTPGQGLQFLFEYFSETQRNKGNFPGRFSGRQFSNSRSEMNVSTLELGDSALYLCASSPAGTGYNEQFFGPGTRLTVL.

The chain joins TRBV6-5 to TRBJ1-3; D is undetermined. This CDR3 is built from 13 residues. Germline CDR1 reads MNHEY; CDR2 reads SVGAGI. V lost 8 bases, J lost 0 bases, and 8 bases lay in between. As DNA, the CDR3 is TGTGCCAGCGGGAGGTACTCTGGAAACACCATATATTTT. It codes for CASGRYSGNTIYF.

This rearrangement joins TRBV10-3 to TRBJ1-3; 7 nucleotides match TRBD1. The CDR3 is 14 residues long. V gave up 6 bases and J gave up 2 bases; unmatched junction bases: 4. CDR1 and CDR2 from the germline V gene are ENHRY and SYGVKD. In nucleotides, the CDR3 is TGTGCCATCAGCGACAGGGATCCTGGAAACACCATATATTTT. Translating gives CAISDRDPGNTIYF.

This rearrangement joins TRBV12-3 or TRBV12-4 to TRBJ1-2; weak D call: TRBD1 (6 bases). The V end was cut by 5 bases, the J end by 6 bases, with 10 bases between. This CDR3 is built from 12 residues. Here the CDR3 DNA reads TGTGCCAGCAGTCAGGGGTCTGATGGCTACACCTTC. Translated: CASSQGSDGYTF.

The rearrangement links TRBV5-6 to TRBJ1-4; D is undetermined. The germline gives CDR1 SGHDT, CDR2 YYEEEE. Trimming stripped 2 bases from V and 9 bases from J, with 8 bases between. The CDR3 length is 12 residues. CDR3 nucleotides: TGTGCCAGCAGCTTTTCTGGGCAAAAACTGTTTTTT. Its protein product is CASSFSGQKLFF.

This sequence joins TRBV4-1 and TRBJ1-6; 8 bases are shared with TRBD1. This CDR3 contains 17 residues. V was clipped by 1 base and J by 7 bases; unmatched bases: 9. Germline lookup yields CDR1 MGHRA and CDR2 YSYEKL. In DNA, the CDR3 is TGCGCCAGCAGCCAAGTTCCGGGACAGGCTGGCAATTCACCCCTCCACTTT. This sequence encodes CASSQVPGQAGNSPLHF.